This TCR beta chain was sequenced in a study of T cell changes during pregnancy in multiple sclerosis. Measured with immunoSEQ multiplex PCR; TCRdb has only the in-frame clones, and not every one. Of approximately 60,000 clones in the sample, around 93% were seen once. Germline loops: CDR1 SGHDT, CDR2 YYEEEE. The CDR3 consists of 15 residues. Between the trimmed V and J ends, which lost 4 bases and 0 bases, there was a span of 11 bases. The rearrangement joins TRBV5-6 to TRBJ2-1; weak D call: TRBD1 (5 bases). The source material was peripheral blood, sampled after pregnancy. The origin of this receptor is a female donor in good health, enrolled as a control in a pregnancy study. The CDR3 DNA reads as TGTGCCAGCAGCCGACCCCAGGGCTCCTACAATGAGCAGTTCTTC. Translation gives CASSRPQGSYNEQFF.